This is a list of T cell receptor beta chains from one sample in a study of OX40 agonist ivuxolimab in advanced cancers. The repertoire was sequenced with immunoSEQ multiplex PCR; TCRdb's copy has only in-frame clones and lacks some. In the table there are 45,000 to 65,000 clones, around three quarters of which are singletons. The sequenced sample was CD4+ or CD8+ T cells sorted from blood, obtained in a trial of the OX40 agonist ivuxolimab. All receptors come from an adult with an advanced solid tumor such as melanoma, head and neck, liver or kidney cancer. The CDR3 runs from the conserved cysteine through the conserved F or W. The D gene is left open where the match is weak. The size of a clone is reported for some rows only, either as once, few or many, or as a class for expanded clones.

d_gene	abundance	v_gene	j_gene	CDR3aa	CDR3nt
TRBD1	.	TRBV6-1	TRBJ1-3	CASSRSGTGGNTIYF	TGTGCCAGCAGCCGATCCGGGACAGGCGGAAACACCATATATTTT
.	.	TRBV7-9	TRBJ1-4	CASSLESRVLFF	TGTGCCAGCAGCCTTGAAAGCCGGGTGCTGTTTTTT
.	.	TRBV6-1	TRBJ1-1	CASSEFKREAFF	TGTGCCAGCAGTGAATTTAAAAGGGAAGCTTTCTTT
.	.	TRBV28	TRBJ2-1	CASISGVEEFF	TGTGCCAGCATTTCTGGAGTAGAAGAGTTCTTC
TRBD1	few	TRBV29-1	TRBJ2-1	CSARTGGYNEQFF	TGCAGCGCTCGGACAGGGGGTTACAATGAGCAGTTCTTC
TRBD1	.	TRBV10-3	TRBJ1-4	CAISAGTGLPTNEKLFF	TGTGCCATCAGTGCCGGGACAGGGCTCCCAACTAATGAAAAACTGTTTTTT
TRBD2	.	TRBV11-2	TRBJ2-5	CASSFLAGGLMGGSTQYF	TGTGCCAGCAGCTTTCTAGCGGGAGGCCTAATGGGGGGATCGACCCAGTACTTC
.	.	TRBV7-9	TRBJ1-5	CASSRGGYQPQHF	TGTGCCAGCAGCCGTGGGGGGTATCAGCCCCAGCATTTT
.	.	TRBV5-1	TRBJ2-3	CASSLARGTDTQYF	TGCGCCAGCAGCTTGGCTCGCGGCACAGATACGCAGTATTTT
.	.	TRBV28	TRBJ2-7	CASSSSSYEQYF	TGTGCCAGCAGTTCCTCCTCCTACGAGCAGTACTTC
.	.	TRBV5-4	TRBJ2-1	CASSSTGREYNEQFF	TGTGCCAGCAGCTCCACGGGACGGGAGTACAATGAGCAGTTCTTC
TRBD2	.	TRBV19	TRBJ2-1	CASSPSGVPYNEQFF	TGTGCCAGTAGTCCCAGCGGGGTACCCTACAATGAGCAGTTCTTC
TRBD1	.	TRBV6-6	TRBJ1-1	CASLSKGAENTEAFF	TGTGCCAGCTTGAGCAAGGGGGCGGAGAACACTGAAGCTTTCTTT
.	.	TRBV9	TRBJ2-7	CASSASPTLSYEQYF	TGTGCCAGCAGCGCCTCTCCGACACTCTCCTACGAGCAGTACTTC
.	.	TRBV6-6	TRBJ1-4	CASSWAGGNEKLFF	TGTGCCAGCAGTTGGGCGGGCGGGAACGAAAAACTGTTTTTT
.	.	TRBV7-9	TRBJ2-5	CASSLAGGVLETQYF	TGTGCCAGCAGCTTAGCGGGTGGGGTACTGGAGACCCAGTACTTC
.	.	TRBV6-4	TRBJ2-5	CASSEIPRSTQYF	TGTGCCAGCAGTGAGATCCCGAGGTCGACCCAGTACTTC
TRBD2	.	TRBV19	TRBJ2-1	CASSPTSGSWHEQFF	TGTGCCAGTAGTCCCACTAGCGGGAGTTGGCATGAGCAGTTCTTC
.	many	TRBV19	TRBJ2-7	CASSKGSFYEQYF	TGTGCCAGTAGTAAGGGCAGCTTCTACGAGCAGTACTTC
.	.	TRBV28	TRBJ1-2	CASSTTGFGYTF	TGTGCCAGCAGTACAACAGGGTTTGGCTACACCTTC
.	.	TRBV7-8	TRBJ1-2	CASSLDSNYGYTF	TGTGCCAGCAGCTTAGACAGTAACTATGGCTACACCTTC
TRBD2	few	TRBV4-3	TRBJ2-5	CASSQERRRRGGRETQYF	TGCGCCAGCAGCCAAGAAAGAAGGCGGCGGGGGGGCAGGGAGACCCAGTACTTC
.	once	TRBV27	TRBJ2-7	CASSLPPGPRGPLEQYF	TGTGCCAGCAGTTTACCCCCGGGACCTAGGGGCCCACTCGAGCAGTACTTC
.	.	TRBV7-2	TRBJ2-3	CASSHGQPPQDTQYF	TGTGCCAGCAGCCATGGACAGCCCCCACAAGATACGCAGTATTTT
.	.	TRBV6-5	TRBJ1-2	CASTRLGQYYGYTF	TGTGCCAGCACCCGACTGGGTCAGTACTATGGCTACACCTTC
.	.	TRBV29-1	TRBJ2-3	CSVEGIRQGDTQYF	TGCAGCGTTGAGGGGATCCGCCAGGGAGATACGCAGTATTTT
.	once	TRBV28	TRBJ1-1	CASSLEDGWREAFF	TGTGCCAGCAGTTTAGAGGATGGTTGGCGGGAAGCTTTCTTT
TRBD1	.	TRBV5-1	TRBJ1-1	CASRIRQGMNTEAFF	TGCGCCAGCAGAATACGACAGGGGATGAACACTGAAGCTTTCTTT
.	.	TRBV18	TRBJ1-3	CASSPYQGLTGNTIYF	TGTGCCAGCTCACCTTATCAGGGGTTGACTGGAAACACCATATATTTT
TRBD2	.	TRBV7-9	TRBJ2-2	CASTPRAGATGELFF	TGTGCCAGCACCCCCCGGGCGGGAGCCACCGGGGAGCTGTTTTTT
TRBD1	few	TRBV18	TRBJ2-7	CASSPPGGLQGLAYEQYF	TGTGCCAGCTCACCACCAGGGGGCCTACAGGGGCTCGCCTACGAGCAGTACTTC
.	.	TRBV6-5	TRBJ1-3	CASSRTPSSGNTIYF	TGTGCCAGCAGCCGGACACCTTCCTCTGGAAACACCATATATTTT
TRBD1	.	TRBV30	TRBJ2-7	CAWKKRTGPNRQYF	TGTGCCTGGAAGAAGAGGACAGGGCCCAATCGGCAGTACTTC
TRBD1	.	TRBV19	TRBJ1-2	CASTRTGDPYGYTF	TGTGCCAGTACCAGGACAGGGGACCCCTATGGCTACACCTTC
.	.	TRBV29-1	TRBJ1-2	CSVLGQNYGYTF	TGCAGCGTTTTGGGCCAAAACTATGGCTACACCTTC
TRBD2	.	TRBV7-9	TRBJ2-4	CASSQSGSWAKNIQYF	TGTGCCAGCAGTCAGAGCGGGAGTTGGGCCAAAAACATTCAGTACTTC
.	few	TRBV13	TRBJ2-7	CASSSLVSLSYEQYF	TGTGCCAGCAGCTCACTAGTTTCCCTTTCCTACGAGCAGTACTTC
.	.	TRBV2	TRBJ2-7	CASSLAYEQYF	TGTGCCAGCAGTCTAGCCTACGAGCAGTACTTC
.	.	TRBV19	TRBJ1-5	CASSIMGQPQHF	TGTGCCAGTAGTATAATGGGTCAGCCCCAGCATTTT
TRBD1	once	TRBV28	TRBJ1-4	CASRLEGQTNEKLFF	TGTGCCAGCAGGTTGGAGGGACAGACTAATGAAAAACTGTTTTTT
.	.	TRBV6-5	TRBJ1-1	CASSWGGSEAFF	TGTGCCAGCAGCTGGGGTGGTTCTGAAGCTTTCTTT
TRBD1	.	TRBV4-1	TRBJ2-5	CASSQERGRETQYF	TGCGCCAGCAGCCAAGAGAGGGGGCGGGAGACCCAGTACTTC
.	.	TRBV19	TRBJ1-3	CASSIGTGTTGNTIYF	TGTGCCAGTAGTATTGGGACGGGCACTACTGGAAACACCATATATTTT
.	few	TRBV7-6	TRBJ2-7	CASSLTPRVGQGEQYF	TGTGCCAGCAGCTTAACTCCCAGAGTAGGTCAGGGCGAGCAGTACTTC
.	.	TRBV14	TRBJ1-1	CASSQDLPMDYTEAFF	TGTGCCAGCAGCCAAGATCTACCAATGGACTACACTGAAGCTTTCTTT
.	.	TRBV6-5	TRBJ1-2	CASFLKGGYGYTF	TGTGCCAGCTTCCTGAAGGGGGGCTATGGCTACACCTTC
TRBD1	once	TRBV18	TRBJ2-2	CASSLDRLTGELFF	TGTGCCAGCTCTTTGGACAGGCTCACCGGGGAGCTGTTTTTT
.	.	TRBV5-4	TRBJ1-2	CASSPQGRGGLHYGYTF	TGTGCCAGCAGCCCCCAGGGTAGAGGGGGGCTTCACTATGGCTACACCTTC
TRBD1	.	TRBV5-4	TRBJ1-2	CASSSTGGAGYGYTF	TGTGCCAGCAGTTCGACAGGGGGCGCGGGCTATGGCTACACCTTC
.	.	TRBV18	TRBJ1-4	CASSPLGDEKLFF	TGTGCCAGCTCACCTTTGGGGGATGAAAAACTGTTTTTT
TRBD1	.	TRBV15	TRBJ2-7	CATSRDHRGLEEQYF	TGTGCCACCAGCAGAGATCACAGGGGGCTAGAAGAGCAGTACTTC
.	.	TRBV10-2	TRBJ1-5	CASSVSRGDQPQHF	TGCGCCAGCAGTGTGAGCAGGGGCGATCAGCCCCAGCATTTT
.	.	TRBV7-3	TRBJ2-3	CASSLDSTDTQYF	TGTGCCAGCAGCTTGGACTCCACAGATACGCAGTATTTT
TRBD1	.	TRBV7-3	TRBJ2-1	CASSSGAGQGYNEQFF	TGTGCCAGCAGCTCCGGGGCGGGACAGGGTTACAATGAGCAGTTCTTC
TRBD2	.	TRBV7-6	TRBJ2-5	CASSLNRLAQETQYF	TGTGCCAGCAGCTTAAATAGACTAGCCCAAGAGACCCAGTACTTC
.	.	TRBV6-5	TRBJ2-7	CASSYGRTYEQYF	TGTGCCAGCAGTTACGGCAGAACCTACGAGCAGTACTTC
.	.	TRBV2	TRBJ2-6	CASSPPGAGANVLTF	TGTGCCAGCAGCCCCCCAGGGGCTGGGGCCAACGTCCTGACTTTC